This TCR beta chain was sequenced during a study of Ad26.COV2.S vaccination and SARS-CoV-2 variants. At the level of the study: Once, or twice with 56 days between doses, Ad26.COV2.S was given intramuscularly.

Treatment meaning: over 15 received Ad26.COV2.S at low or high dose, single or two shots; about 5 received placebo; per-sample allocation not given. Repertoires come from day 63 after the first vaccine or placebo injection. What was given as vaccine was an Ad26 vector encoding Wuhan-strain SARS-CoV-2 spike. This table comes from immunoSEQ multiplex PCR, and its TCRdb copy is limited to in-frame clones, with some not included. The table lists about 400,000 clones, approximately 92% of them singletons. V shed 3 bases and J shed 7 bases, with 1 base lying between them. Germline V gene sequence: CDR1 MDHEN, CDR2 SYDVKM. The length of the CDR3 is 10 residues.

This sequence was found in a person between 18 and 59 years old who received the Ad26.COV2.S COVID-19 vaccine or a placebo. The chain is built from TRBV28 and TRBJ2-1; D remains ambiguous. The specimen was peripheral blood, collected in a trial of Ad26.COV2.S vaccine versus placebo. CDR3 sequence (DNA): TGTGCCAGCAGTTTGAATGAGCAGTTCTTC. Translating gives CASSLNEQFF.